This TCR beta chain was captured by sequencing in a study of cytomegalovirus exposure and HLA in healthy donors. Background on the study: The same platform was used for the 120 or so validation repertoires as for the 666 first-cohort repertoires, as reported in a later analysis.

Donors came from a validation cohort of fewer than 150 subjects, distinct from the first 666-subject cohort. CDR1 is MNHEY, CDR2 SMNVEV, per germline (reference sequence). This CDR3 comprises 11 residues. Trimming took 5 bases from V and 7 from J, leaving 9 bases between them. With regard to this clone: The antigen is undetermined.

General study results and limits: Testing in vitro showed a few CMV-associated chains specific for CMV antigens. As was reported, the classifier diagnosed cytomegalovirus status with high specificity and sensitivity.

Method: immunoSEQ multiplex PCR; TCRdb's copy keeps in-frame clones and lacks some. The table records about 120,000 clones, roughly 84% of them present only once. The chain carries TRBV27 and TRBJ2-7; D is ambiguous. Sequencing was done on a sample of PBMCs. This sequence was found in a woman in her twenties or thirties in good health and CMV-seronegative. In DNA form, the CDR3 reads TGTGCCAGCAGTCACAGAGATGAGCAGTACTTC. Residues: CASSHRDEQYF.